What follows are 28 T cell receptor beta chains derived from one specimen sequenced in a study of T-cell reconstitution after alpha-beta-depleted transplantation in children. Library preparation (for TCRbeta) was performed with unique molecular identifiers. MiXCR, run by TCRdb on the PCR reads, gives a single entry per CDR3 protein. This table has about 360,000 distinct CDR3 sequences, 10% to 15% appearing once. Sequences were derived from PBMCs, sampled from the stem cell graft. These receptor sequences come from a human donor who donated a stem cell graft to a child with Fanconi anemia.

This clonotype was seen many times. The CDR3 coding sequence is TGTGCCAGCAGCTTGGCCCGGTCGAACACTGAAGCTTTCTTT. Residues: CASSLARSNTEAFF. The rearrangement joins TRBV5-5 to TRBJ1-1; D is unresolved. V was cut by 0 bases and J by 1 base, with 7 bases left in between. The CDR3 totals 14 residues. CDR1 is SGHKS, CDR2 YYEKEE, per germline (reference sequence). The full variable domain, its missing parts supplied by reference TRBV5-5 and TRBJ1-1, is DAGVTQSPTHLIKTRGQQVTLRCSPISGHKSVSWYQQVLGQGPQFIFQYYEKEERGRGNFPDRFSARQFPNYSSELNVNALLLGDSALYLCASSLARSNTEAFFGQGTRLTVV.

With respect to this clonotype: Just one base apart from a much larger clone, this may be a read error. The rearrangement uses TRBV5-6 and TRBJ1-1; 9 positions match TRBD1. In germline, CDR1 is SGHDT, CDR2 YYEEEE. The CDR3 is 15 residues long. The CDR3 region is CASRLARTGDTEAFF. DNA of the CDR3: TGTGCCAGCAGGTTGGCCCGGACAGGGGACACTGAAGCTTTCTTT.

A few counts support this clonotype. The chain employs TRBV20-1 and TRBJ2-3; D might be TRBD1 or TRBD2, each matching 5 bases. Germline CDR1 reads DFQATT; CDR2 reads SNEGSKA (reference sequence). The V and J ends lost 3 bases and 4 bases respectively, with 17 bases between them. This CDR3 has 15 amino acids. The CDR3 loop reads CSARDTRRRPDTQYF. Written as DNA, the CDR3 is TGCAGTGCTAGGGACACAAGGAGGCGGCCAGATACGCAGTATTTT.

There are many counts of this clonotype. V gene TRBV20-1 combines with J gene TRBJ2-1, with TRBD2 identical over 8 bases. The CDR3 runs 16 residues. CDR1 is DFQATT and CDR2 is SNEGSKA in the germline V gene (reference sequence). V lost 3 bases to trimming and J lost 0 bases; unmatched junction nucleotides: 7. In nucleotides, the CDR3 is TGCAGTGCTAGTGGGCGCGGGGGGTCCTCCTACAATGAGCAGTTCTTC. This encodes CSASGRGGSSYNEQFF.

At least ten counts were recorded for this clonotype. The rearrangement joins TRBV28 to TRBJ1-2, with a tentative D call TRBD1 (5 bases). With 5 bases removed from V and 4 bases from J, the gap between germline ends came to 17 bases. CDR1 MDHEN and CDR2 SYDVKM come from the germline V gene. The CDR3 runs to 15 residues. In DNA form, the CDR3 reads TGTGCCAGCAGTCAAGTGGGGGGAAGTCTCTATGGCTACACCTTC. Encoded protein: CASSQVGGSLYGYTF.

Many counts were recorded for this clonotype. J is TRBJ1-5 and V is TRBV29-1; tentatively, D is TRBD1 (5 bases). Trimming took 5 bases from V and 5 from J, leaving 10 bases between them. CDR1 is SQVTM and CDR2 is ANQGSEA in the germline V gene. The length of the CDR3 is 12 residues. CDR3 region: CSVREGDQPQHF. As DNA, the CDR3 is TGCAGCGTTCGAGAAGGGGATCAGCCCCAGCATTTT.

The rearrangement joins TRBV6-2 or TRBV6-3 to TRBJ2-1; D not resolved. Trimming left V 2 bases short and J 3 bases short, with 11 bases between. The CDR3 runs 15 residues. Germline values: CDR1 MNHEY, CDR2 SVGEGT. Written as DNA, the CDR3 is TGTGCCAGCAGTTACGGGGTAGCCGGCTACAATGAGCAGTTCTTC. Protein: CASSYGVAGYNEQFF.

This clonotype was seen only a few times. V is TRBV2 and J is TRBJ1-3, with 8 nucleotides matching TRBD1. J gave up 2 bases and V 5 bases, and 5 bases lay outside the gene matches. There are 15 residues in the CDR3. Germline V gene sequence: CDR1 SNHLY, CDR2 FYNNEI. The CDR3 protein is CASSRDRNPGNTIYF. CDR3 DNA sequence: TGTGCCAGCAGTCGGGACAGGAACCCTGGAAACACCATATATTTT.

The chain uses TRBV20-1 and TRBJ2-3; D tentatively fits TRBD1 or TRBD2 (5 bases each). Trimming left V 6 bases short and J 5 bases short, with 18 bases between. CDR1 and CDR2 (germline): DFQATT, SNEGSKA (reference sequence). The CDR3 length is 14 residues. CDR3 protein: CSARDALGGDTQYF. The CDR3 region has the DNA TGCAGTGCCAGGGACGCCCTTGGGGGAGATACGCAGTATTTT.

This clonotype has only a few counts. This chain joins TRBV7-9 and TRBJ2-3; TRBD2 might be the D (6 bases). The length of the CDR3 is 14 residues. Trimming cost V 5 bases and J 4 bases, with 13 bases left between them. Germline CDR1 reads SEHNR; CDR2 reads FQNEAQ (reference sequence). This CDR3 is CASSQEGQADTQYF. DNA of the CDR3: TGTGCCAGCAGCCAGGAGGGGCAGGCAGATACGCAGTATTTT.

This clonotype was detected a few times. V is TRBV5-1 and J is TRBJ2-7; 9 bases match TRBD1. The CDR3 runs 16 residues. Germline CDR1 is SGHRS and CDR2 is YFSETQ. The trim removed 3 bases at V and 1 base at J, leaving 8 bases unmatched. In nucleotides, the CDR3 is TGCGCCAGCAGCTCCCCGCCGGGACAGGGATCCTACGAGCAGTACTTC. As protein: CASSSPPGQGSYEQYF.

The gene calls are TRBV18 and TRBJ2-1; 7 bases fit TRBD1. The V segment lost 3 bases and the J segment 8 bases; nucleotides outside the gene matches: 10. CDR1 and CDR2 from the germline V gene are KGHSH and LQKENI. The CDR3 covers 15 residues. In nucleotides, the CDR3 is TGTGCCAGCTCACCGCCGGGACAGTATAGCGATGAGCAGTTCTTC. Residues: CASSPPGQYSDEQFF.

The J gene is TRBJ1-2, the V gene TRBV2; 7 nucleotides line up with TRBD1. The junction had 10 bases not matched to a gene; V was cut back by 5 bases and J by 1 base. The V gene's germline CDR1 is SNHLY and CDR2 FYNNEI. The CDR3 covers 16 residues. The CDR3 loop is CASSKDTWDSNYGYTF. CDR3 bases: TGTGCCAGCAGTAAGGATACATGGGACAGTAACTATGGCTACACCTTC.

The J gene is TRBJ2-7, the V gene TRBV6-2 or TRBV6-3, with a possible D match to TRBD1 (5 bases). Trimming cost V 5 bases and J 0 bases, with 23 bases left between them. Germline V gene data show CDR1 as MNHEY and CDR2 as SVGEGT. The CDR3 totals 18 residues. In DNA, the CDR3 is TGTGCCAGCAGTAACACCTTTTTTCAGGGATTAAGCTCCTACGAGCAGTACTTC. Translating gives CASSNTFFQGLSSYEQYF.

This clonotype was recorded many times. This chain links TRBV24-1 with TRBJ2-3; TRBD1 matches 10 bases. V was clipped by 3 bases and J by 2 bases; unmatched bases: 10. Germline CDR1 and CDR2: KGHDR and SFDVKD. There are 18 residues in the CDR3. CDR3 protein: CATSDPSTGTGATDTQYF. For the CDR3, the DNA is TGTGCCACCAGTGATCCGAGTACCGGGACAGGGGCCACAGATACGCAGTATTTT.

The sample holds many counts of this clonotype. CDR3 loop: CASSLVEDGRAFF. The DNA of the CDR3 is TGTGCCAGCAGCTTAGTGGAGGACGGTAGAGCTTTCTTT. V gene TRBV7-8 combines with J gene TRBJ1-1; D is undetermined. Trimming took 1 base from V and 10 from J, leaving 13 bases between them. Germline V CDR1 and CDR2: SGHVS, FQNEAQ. CDR3 length equals 13 residues.

In its sample, this clonotype was seen many times. The chain uses TRBV12-3 or TRBV12-4 and TRBJ2-1, with D unclear. Trimming removed 4 bases at V and 8 bases at J, with 12 bases between. The CDR3 runs to 13 residues. CDR3 bases: TGTGCCAGCAGTTGGAATCAGATCTATGAGCAGTTCTTC. This translates into CASSWNQIYEQFF.

The V and J genes are TRBV12-3 or TRBV12-4 and TRBJ2-7, with a possible D match to TRBD2 (5 bases). There are 13 residues in the CDR3. V dropped 8 bases and J dropped 1 base, with 12 bases sitting between them. The CDR3 is CASVERLSYEQYF. Written as DNA, the CDR3 is TGTGCCAGCGTTGAGCGGTTGTCCTACGAGCAGTACTTC.

Concerning this clonotype itself: The junction differs from germline at one of its ends, possibly a read error. The chain has TRBV4-2 and TRBJ2-3; 9 nucleotides align to TRBD2. Germline CDR1 and CDR2: LGHNA and YNFKEQ. There are 16 residues in the CDR3. This CDR3 is CAISLGRGGIPDTQYF. For the CDR3, the DNA is TGTGCCATCAGCCTTGGGCGGGGGGGGATCCCAGATACGCAGTATTTT.

This chain uses TRBV11-2 with TRBJ2-3, with 9 positions matching TRBD2. The CDR3 spans 16 residues. Germline V lookup: CDR1 SGHAT, CDR2 FQNNGV. V shed 5 bases, J shed 5 bases, and the junction held 11 bases outside the gene matches. The CDR3 sequence is CASSRLAGGPGDTQYF. DNA for the CDR3: TGTGCCAGCAGCCGACTGGCGGGGGGGCCTGGAGATACGCAGTATTTT.

This clonotype occurred a few times. The chain recombines TRBV18 with TRBJ1-5, with a possible D match to TRBD1 (6 bases). CDR1 is KGHSH, CDR2 LQKENI, per germline. CDR3 size: 14 residues. The V gene lost 2 bases and the J gene lost 7 bases, with 12 bases spanning the gap. Here the CDR3 DNA reads TGTGCCAGCTCACCAAATTCAGGGGACCAGCCCCAGCATTTT. It yields the protein CASSPNSGDQPQHF.

This clonotype was seen a few times. The rearrangement uses TRBV12-3 or TRBV12-4 and TRBJ2-7; D is ambiguous. Deletions cut 7 bases from V and 6 bases from J, with 16 bases between. The CDR3 runs to 13 residues. CDR3 region: CASTSTTFTEQYF. The CDR3 DNA reads TGTGCCAGCACATCCACGACGTTCACCGAGCAGTACTTC.

This clonotype was observed a few times. The gene calls are TRBV6-1 and TRBJ1-5, with 9 bases aligning to TRBD1. CDR3 size: 13 residues. Germline CDR1 is MNHNS and CDR2 is SASEGT. The V and J ends lost 6 bases and 5 bases, in that order; junction bases with no gene match: 2. The CDR3 nucleotides read TGTGCCAGCAGAGACAGGGGGGATCAGCCCCAGCATTTT. It is translated as CASRDRGDQPQHF.

The V gene is TRBV29-1, the J gene TRBJ2-5; unclear D gene. Trimming took off 7 bases at V and 3 bases at J, with 6 bases between the two ends. The CDR3 length is 10 residues. CDR1 and CDR2 from the germline V gene are SQVTM and ANQGSEA. This CDR3 reads CSASEETQYF. The CDR3 DNA follows: TGCAGCGCCTCGGAAGAGACCCAGTACTTC. The whole variable domain, remainder taken from reference TRBV29-1 and TRBJ2-5, is SAVISQKPSRDICQRGTSLTIQCQVDSQVTMMFWYRQQPGQSLTLIATANQGSEATYESGFVIDKFPISRPNLTFSTLTVSNMSPEDSSIYLCSASEETQYFGPGTRLLVL.

The chain recombines TRBV5-5 with TRBJ2-6; D uncertain. Germline values: CDR1 SGHKS, CDR2 YYEKEE (reference sequence). The V end lost 2 bases, the J end lost 0 bases, and 12 bases lay between the germline ends. The CDR3 contains 17 residues. The DNA for the CDR3 is TGTGCCAGCAGCTTTGGAACCCGGTACTCTGGGGCCAACGTCCTGACTTTC. It encodes CASSFGTRYSGANVLTF.

The sample holds many counts of this clonotype. The genes are TRBV7-9 and TRBJ1-1; D perhaps matches TRBD1 (5 bases). Deletions cut 2 bases from V and 6 bases from J, with 7 bases between. Germline values: CDR1 SEHNR, CDR2 FQNEAQ (reference sequence). This CDR3 has 12 amino acids. As DNA, the CDR3 is TGTGCCAGCAGCTTACCGGGGGCTGAAGCTTTCTTT. Translated: CASSLPGAEAFF.

This rearrangement joins TRBV20-1 to TRBJ2-7; 8 nucleotides agree with TRBD1. Germline CDR1 reads DFQATT; CDR2 reads SNEGSKA (reference sequence). V lost 5 bases, J lost 3 bases, and 6 bases stayed unmatched. The CDR3 has 13 amino acids. The CDR3 sequence is CSAVQTGGYEQYF. The DNA for the CDR3 is TGCAGTGCTGTACAAACAGGGGGCTACGAGCAGTACTTC.

This chain joins TRBV6-2 or TRBV6-3 and TRBJ1-1; D is uncertain. Deletions cut 10 bases from V and 10 bases from J, with 22 bases between. This CDR3 contains 13 residues. Germline V gene lookup returns CDR1 MNHEY and CDR2 SVGEGT. In nucleotides, the CDR3 is TGTGCCAACACCCGCGGATCATCTTCGAGAGCTTTCTTT. This sequence encodes CANTRGSSSRAFF.